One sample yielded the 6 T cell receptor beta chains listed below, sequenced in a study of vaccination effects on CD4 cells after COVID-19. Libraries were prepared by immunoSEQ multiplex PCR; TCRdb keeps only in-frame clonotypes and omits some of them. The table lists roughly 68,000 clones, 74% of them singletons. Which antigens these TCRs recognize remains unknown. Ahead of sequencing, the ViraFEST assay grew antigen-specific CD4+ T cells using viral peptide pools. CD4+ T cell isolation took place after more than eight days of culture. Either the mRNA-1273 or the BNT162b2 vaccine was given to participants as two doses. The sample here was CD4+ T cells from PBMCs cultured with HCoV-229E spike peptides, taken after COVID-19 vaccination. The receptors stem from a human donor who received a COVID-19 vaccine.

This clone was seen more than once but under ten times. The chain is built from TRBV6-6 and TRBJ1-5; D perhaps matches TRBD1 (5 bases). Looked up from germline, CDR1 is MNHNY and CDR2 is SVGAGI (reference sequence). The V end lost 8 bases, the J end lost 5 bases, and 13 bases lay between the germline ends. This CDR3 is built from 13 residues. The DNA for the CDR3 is TGTGCCAGCCAATTGGGGGAGGATCAGCCCCAGCATTTT. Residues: CASQLGEDQPQHF.

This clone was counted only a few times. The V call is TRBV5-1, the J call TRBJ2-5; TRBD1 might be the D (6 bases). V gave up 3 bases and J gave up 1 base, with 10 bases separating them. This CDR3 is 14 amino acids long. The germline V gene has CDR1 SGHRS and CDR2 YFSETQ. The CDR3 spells CASSSYRVQETQYF. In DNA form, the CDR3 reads TGCGCCAGCAGCTCGTACAGGGTCCAAGAGACCCAGTACTTC.

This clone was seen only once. CDR3 bases: TGTGCCAGCTCACCCCCCAGTAGGAACACTGAAGCTTTCTTT. Translated, it gives CASSPPSRNTEAFF. The gene calls are TRBV18 and TRBJ1-1; D is uncertain. Per germline, CDR1 KGHSH and CDR2 LQKENI. V lost 3 bases, J lost 1 base, and 9 bases lay in between. The CDR3 consists of 14 residues.

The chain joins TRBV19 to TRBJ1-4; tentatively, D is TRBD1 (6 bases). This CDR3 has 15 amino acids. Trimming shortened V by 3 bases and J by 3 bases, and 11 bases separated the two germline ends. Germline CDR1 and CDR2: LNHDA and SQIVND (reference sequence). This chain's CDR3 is CASSMGWTANEKLFF. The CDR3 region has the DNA TGTGCCAGTAGTATGGGTTGGACAGCTAATGAAAAACTGTTTTTT. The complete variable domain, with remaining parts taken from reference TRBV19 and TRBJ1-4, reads DGGITQSPKYLFRKEGQNVTLSCEQNLNHDAMYWYRQDPGQGLRLIYYSQIVNDFQKGDIAEGYSVSREKKESFPLTVTSAQKNPTAFYLCASSMGWTANEKLFFGSGTQLSVL.

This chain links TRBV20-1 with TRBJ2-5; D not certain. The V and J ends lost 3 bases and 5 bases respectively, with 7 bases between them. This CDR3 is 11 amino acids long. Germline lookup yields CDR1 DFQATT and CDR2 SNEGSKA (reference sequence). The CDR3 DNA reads TGCAGTGCTAGTCTCCGGGAGACCCAGTACTTC. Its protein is CSASLRETQYF.

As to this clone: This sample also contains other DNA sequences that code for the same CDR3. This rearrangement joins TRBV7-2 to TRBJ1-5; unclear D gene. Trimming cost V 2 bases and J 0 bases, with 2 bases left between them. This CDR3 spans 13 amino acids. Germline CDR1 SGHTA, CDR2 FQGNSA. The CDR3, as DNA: TGTGCCAGCAGCTTAAATAGCAATCAGCCCCAGCATTTT. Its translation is CASSLNSNQPQHF.